A single sample is the source of the 13 T cell receptor beta chains below, sequenced in a study of spatial heterogeneity in lung cancer (dated by TCRdb to the late 2010s). Per the publication, the time point label means: blood at routine non-recurrence follow-up after resection. Without any cell sorting, TCR sequencing was performed on whole RNA extracted either from tumor and nontumor lung tissue or from cryopreserved PBMC samples. Receptors were amplified or captured by 5' RACE. The instrument given in TCRdb is NextSeq 500. TCRdb applied fastp at Q25 and MiXCR to the public reads, then kept only in-frame beta chains. Rows with a matching CDR3 protein are joined into one entry that keeps the most common DNA and genes. The sample records about 120,000 distinct CDR3 sequences, 10% to 15% of which are singletons. The ten largest account for 16% of the sample. The material was PBMCs, obtained at follow-up. These receptors were obtained from a male donor with early-stage non-small cell lung cancer.

This clonotype was observed a single time. This chain links TRBV19 with TRBJ1-4; D remains ambiguous. Germline assignment: CDR1 LNHDA and CDR2 SQIVND (reference sequence). The CDR3 is 13 residues long. V lost 3 bases to trimming and J lost 7 bases, with 9 bases between them. CDR3 bases: TGTGCCAGTAGTATTCTGGGGAGTGAAAAACTGTTTTTT. Its protein is CASSILGSEKLFF. The full variable domain, rest sourced from reference TRBV19 and TRBJ1-4, is DGGITQSPKYLFRKEGQNVTLSCEQNLNHDAMYWYRQDPGQGLRLIYYSQIVNDFQKGDIAEGYSVSREKKESFPLTVTSAQKNPTAFYLCASSILGSEKLFFGSGTQLSVL.

This clonotype was observed at least ten times. The chain employs TRBV18 and TRBJ1-1; 8 nucleotides agree with TRBD1. Trimming cost V 6 bases and J 0 bases; bases outside gene matches: 6. Per germline, CDR1 KGHSH and CDR2 LQKENI. CDR3 length: 15 residues. The CDR3 region has the DNA TGTGCCAGCTCTCAGACAGGGGTCATGAACACTGAAGCTTTCTTT. Translation: CASSQTGVMNTEAFF.

This clonotype has at least ten counts. The genes are TRBV7-2 and TRBJ2-7; D is unclear. CDR1 is SGHTA and CDR2 is FQGNSA in the germline V gene. The CDR3 totals 15 residues. V gave up 5 bases and J gave up 2 bases, with 16 bases separating them. The CDR3 nucleotides read TGTGCCAGCAGCCTGCACCCGGTGATGCCCTACGAGCAGTACTTC. This encodes CASSLHPVMPYEQYF. Combining the CDR3 with reference TRBV7-2 and TRBJ2-7 gives the whole variable domain GAGVSQSPSNKVTEKGKDVELRCDPISGHTALYWYRQSLGQGLEFLIYFQGNSAPDKSGLPSDRFSAERTGGSVSTLTIQRTQQEDSAVYLCASSLHPVMPYEQYFGPGTRLTVT.

This clonotype is labeled as medium-sized. The genes are TRBV20-1 and TRBJ2-4, with 12 bases that match TRBD2. CDR1 is DFQATT, CDR2 SNEGSKA, per germline (reference sequence). With V trimmed by 4 bases and J by 9 bases, 7 bases remained unmatched. The CDR3 runs 14 residues. CDR3 residues: CSANKLAGGRIQYF. The CDR3 region has the DNA TGCAGTGCTAATAAGCTAGCGGGGGGGCGCATTCAGTACTTC.

In its sample, this clonotype was seen a few times. This rearrangement joins TRBV18 to TRBJ2-7, with no clear D. This CDR3 is 14 amino acids long. The germline CDR1 and CDR2 sequences are KGHSH and LQKENI. Trimming removed 2 bases at V and 7 bases at J, with 15 bases between. The CDR3 bases are TGTGCCAGCTCACCAGAACAGATCAGTTGGGAGCAGTACTTC. Translating it yields CASSPEQISWEQYF.

This clonotype was counted between two and nine times. The chain recombines TRBV7-9 with TRBJ1-2, with D perhaps TRBD1 (5 bases). Germline values: CDR1 SEHNR, CDR2 FQNEAQ (reference sequence). V was clipped by 1 base and J by 4 bases, with 10 bases between them. This CDR3 is 14 amino acids long. DNA of the CDR3: TGTGCCAGCAGCTTAGGACAGAATGTCTATGGCTACACCTTC. It yields the protein CASSLGQNVYGYTF.

The chain joins TRBV6-5 to TRBJ2-3, with D hard to call. This CDR3 is built from 14 residues. Trimming removed 6 bases from V and 0 bases from J, with 10 bases in between. Germline V gene lookup returns CDR1 MNHEY and CDR2 SVGAGI. The CDR3 DNA reads as TGTGCCAGCAGCCTTCTCGCTAGCACAGATACGCAGTATTTT. Translation gives CASSLLASTDTQYF.

The chain has TRBV28 and TRBJ2-4; D might be TRBD2 (5 bases). Trimming shortened V by 7 bases and J by 2 bases, and 9 bases separated the two germline ends. In germline, CDR1 is MDHEN, CDR2 SYDVKM. The CDR3 has 13 residues. The CDR3 loop reads CASIGETKNIQYF. The CDR3, as DNA: TGTGCCAGCATTGGGGAGACCAAAAACATTCAGTACTTC.

The table lists this clonotype with a few counts. The chain carries TRBV15 and TRBJ2-3, with a possible D match to TRBD2 (7 bases). Germline CDR1 LNHNV, CDR2 YYDKDF (reference sequence). This CDR3 has 15 residues. The V and J ends lost 1 base and 4 bases respectively, with 12 bases between them. CDR3 DNA sequence: TGTGCCACCAGCAGAGCGGGCGGGGGCCCAGATACGCAGTATTTT. It specifies CATSRAGGGPDTQYF.

This clonotype showed up many times. The CDR3 DNA reads as TGTGCCAGCAGAATAAATGCCGGGACTAGCGGGGGGCAGGATGAGCAGTTCTTC. Translated: CASRINAGTSGGQDEQFF. The rearrangement links TRBV7-9 to TRBJ2-1; TRBD2 matches 15 bases. CDR3 length: 18 residues. V lost 6 bases to trimming and J lost 8 bases; unmatched junction nucleotides: 14. Germline assignment: CDR1 SEHNR and CDR2 FQNEAQ (reference sequence).

This clonotype appeared many times. The chain carries TRBV2 and TRBJ2-3; 8 bases are a match to TRBD1. CDR1 and CDR2 (germline): SNHLY, FYNNEI. This CDR3 region has 15 residues. Trimming took 6 bases from V and 6 from J; bases not matched to a gene: 11. Written as DNA, the CDR3 is TGTGCCAGCAGGTCCCAGGGGGCGCTTTCGGATACGCAGTATTTT. This encodes CASRSQGALSDTQYF.

This rearrangement joins TRBV9 to TRBJ2-6; D may match TRBD1 or TRBD2 (5 bases each). Germline CDR1 SGDLS, CDR2 YYNGEE. Trimming removed 2 bases at V and 0 bases at J, with 9 bases between. The CDR3 is made up of 16 amino acids. DNA for the CDR3: TGTGCCAGCAGCGTGGACACTAGCTCTGGGGCCAACGTCCTGACTTTC. This encodes CASSVDTSSGANVLTF.

This clonotype showed up many times. The J gene is TRBJ2-5, the V gene TRBV10-3, with TRBD1 identical over 7 bases. V shed 8 bases, J shed 2 bases, and the junction held 2 bases outside the gene matches. Germline V gene sequence: CDR1 ENHRY, CDR2 SYGVKD. This CDR3 contains 12 residues. The DNA for the CDR3 is TGTGCCATCTCGGGACAGCAAGAGACCCAGTACTTC. Translation: CAISGQQETQYF.